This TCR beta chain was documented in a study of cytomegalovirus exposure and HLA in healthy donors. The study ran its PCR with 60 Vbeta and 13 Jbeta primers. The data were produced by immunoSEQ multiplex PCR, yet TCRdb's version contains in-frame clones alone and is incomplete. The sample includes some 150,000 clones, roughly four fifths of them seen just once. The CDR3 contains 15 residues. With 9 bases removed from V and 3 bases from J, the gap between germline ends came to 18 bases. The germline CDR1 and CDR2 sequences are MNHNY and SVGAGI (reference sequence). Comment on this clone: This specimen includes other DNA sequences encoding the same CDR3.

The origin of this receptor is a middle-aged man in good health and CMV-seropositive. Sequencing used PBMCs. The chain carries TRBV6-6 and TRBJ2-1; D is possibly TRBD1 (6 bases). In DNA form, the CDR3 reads TGTGCCAGTAGTCGCCGGGACACACACTACAATGAGCAGTTCTTC. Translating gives CASSRRDTHYNEQFF.